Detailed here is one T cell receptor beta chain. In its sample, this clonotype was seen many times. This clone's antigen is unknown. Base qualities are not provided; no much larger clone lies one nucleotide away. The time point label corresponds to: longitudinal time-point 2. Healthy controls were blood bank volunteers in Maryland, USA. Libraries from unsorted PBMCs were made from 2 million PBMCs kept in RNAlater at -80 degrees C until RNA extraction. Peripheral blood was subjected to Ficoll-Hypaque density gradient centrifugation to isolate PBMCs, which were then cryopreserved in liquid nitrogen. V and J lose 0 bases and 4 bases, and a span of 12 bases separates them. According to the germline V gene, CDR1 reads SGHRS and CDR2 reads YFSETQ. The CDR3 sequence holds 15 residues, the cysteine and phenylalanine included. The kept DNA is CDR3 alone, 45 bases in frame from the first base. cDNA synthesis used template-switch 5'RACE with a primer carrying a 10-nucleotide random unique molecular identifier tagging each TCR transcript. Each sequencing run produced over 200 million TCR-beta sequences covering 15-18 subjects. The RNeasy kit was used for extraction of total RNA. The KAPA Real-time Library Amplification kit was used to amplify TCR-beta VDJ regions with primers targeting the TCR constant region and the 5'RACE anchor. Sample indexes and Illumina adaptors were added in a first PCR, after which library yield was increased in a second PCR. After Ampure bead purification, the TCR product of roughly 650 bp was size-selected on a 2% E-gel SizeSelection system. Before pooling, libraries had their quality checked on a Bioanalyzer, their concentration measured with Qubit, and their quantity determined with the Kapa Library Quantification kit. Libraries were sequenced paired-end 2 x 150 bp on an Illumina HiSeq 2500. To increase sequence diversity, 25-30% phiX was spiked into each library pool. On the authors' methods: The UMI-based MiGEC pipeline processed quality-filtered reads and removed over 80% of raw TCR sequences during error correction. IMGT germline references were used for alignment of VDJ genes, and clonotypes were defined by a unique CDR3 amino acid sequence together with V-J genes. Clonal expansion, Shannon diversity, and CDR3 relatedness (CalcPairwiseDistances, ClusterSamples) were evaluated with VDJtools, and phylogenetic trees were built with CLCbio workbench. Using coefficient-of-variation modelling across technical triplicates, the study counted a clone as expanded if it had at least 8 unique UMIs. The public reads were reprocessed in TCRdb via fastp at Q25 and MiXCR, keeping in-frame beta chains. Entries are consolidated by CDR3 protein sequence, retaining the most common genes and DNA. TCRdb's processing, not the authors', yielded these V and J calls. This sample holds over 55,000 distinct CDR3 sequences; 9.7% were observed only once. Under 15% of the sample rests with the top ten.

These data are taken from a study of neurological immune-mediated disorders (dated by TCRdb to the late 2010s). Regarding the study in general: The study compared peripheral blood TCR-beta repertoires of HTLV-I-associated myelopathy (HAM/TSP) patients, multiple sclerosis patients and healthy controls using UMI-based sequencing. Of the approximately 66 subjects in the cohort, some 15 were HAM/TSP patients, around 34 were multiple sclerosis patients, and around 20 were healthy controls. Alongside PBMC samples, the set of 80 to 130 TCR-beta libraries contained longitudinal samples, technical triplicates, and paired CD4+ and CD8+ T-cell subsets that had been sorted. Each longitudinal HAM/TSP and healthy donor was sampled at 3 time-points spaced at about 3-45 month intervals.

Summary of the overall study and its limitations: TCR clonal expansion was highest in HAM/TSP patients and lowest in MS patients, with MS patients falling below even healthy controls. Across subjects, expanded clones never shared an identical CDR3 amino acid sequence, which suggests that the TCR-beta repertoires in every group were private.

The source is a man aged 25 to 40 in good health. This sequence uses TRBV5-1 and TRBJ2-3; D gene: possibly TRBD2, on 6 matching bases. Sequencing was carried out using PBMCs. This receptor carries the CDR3 CASSLVSGGPDTQYF. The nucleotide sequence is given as TGCGCCAGCAGCTTGGTTAGCGGAGGGCCAGATACGCAGTATTTT.